The 27 T cell receptor beta chains given below trace back to one sample, sequenced in a study of spatial heterogeneity in lung cancer. TCRdb re-derived calls from the 5' RACE reads in MiXCR, one entry per CDR3 protein. The sample comprises 20,000 to 25,000 distinct CDR3 sequences, about 9.8% of which are singletons, and less than 25% rests with the top ten. Time point noted: blood at routine non-recurrence follow-up after resection. Source: PBMCs, taken at follow-up. The receptors derive from a male donor with early-stage non-small cell lung cancer.

There are many counts of this clonotype. The rearrangement uses TRBV7-9 and TRBJ2-2, with D perhaps TRBD1 (5 bases). Trimming shortened V by 4 bases and J by 3 bases, and 15 bases separated the two germline ends. The germline CDR1 and CDR2 sequences are SEHNR and FQNEAQ (reference sequence). CDR3 length: 16 residues. The CDR3 DNA reads as TGTGCCAGCAGCTCGGAAGGGGTTTTGCACACCGGGGAGCTGTTTTTT. This codes for CASSSEGVLHTGELFF.

This clonotype was detected a few times. The rearrangement uses TRBV28 and TRBJ1-4, with D uncertain. Germline V gene sequence: CDR1 MDHEN, CDR2 SYDVKM. With 5 bases removed from V and 7 bases from J, the gap between germline ends came to 8 bases. The CDR3 has 12 residues. CDR3 in amino acids: CASSRAGEKLFF. CDR3 nucleotides: TGTGCCAGCAGTAGGGCGGGTGAAAAACTGTTTTTT. The full variable domain, completed using reference TRBV28 and TRBJ1-4, is DVKVTQSSRYLVKRTGEKVFLECVQDMDHENMFWYRQDPGLGLRLIYFSYDVKMKEKGDIPEGYSVSREKKERFSLILESASTNQTSMYLCASSRAGEKLFFGSGTQLSVL.

J is TRBJ1-5 and V is TRBV20-1, with 9 bases that match TRBD1. The CDR3 loop spans 19 amino acids. The germline CDR1 and CDR2 sequences are DFQATT and SNEGSKA (reference sequence). Trimming removed 5 bases from V and 2 bases from J; junction bases left unmatched: 19. CDR3 in DNA: TGCAGTGCTCGACGGCCGGGACAGGGAACGGTGTATGGCAATCAGCCCCAGCATTTT. It translates to CSARRPGQGTVYGNQPQHF.

This clonotype has only a few counts. This sequence joins TRBV4-2 and TRBJ1-1; weak D call: TRBD1 (5 bases). Germline CDR1 LGHNA, CDR2 YNFKEQ. Trimming cost V 5 bases and J 4 bases, with 14 bases left between them. The CDR3 is 14 amino acids. The CDR3 sequence is CASSNIRGSTEAFF. The CDR3 DNA follows: TGTGCCAGCAGCAACATCCGGGGCTCCACTGAAGCTTTCTTT.

This clonotype was seen only a few times. The chain is built from TRBV7-9 and TRBJ2-6; D gene ambiguous. V was trimmed by 1 base and J by 0 bases, leaving 7 bases between them. Germline-derived CDR1 and CDR2 are SEHNR and FQNEAQ (reference sequence). The CDR3 is 16 amino acids. CDR3 DNA: TGTGCCAGCAGCTTAGGAAGTAGCTCTGGGGCCAACGTCCTGACTTTC. Protein: CASSLGSSSGANVLTF.

This clonotype was seen a few times. The chain uses TRBV28 and TRBJ2-7; D is unclear. This CDR3 is built from 12 residues. V was shortened by 6 bases and J by 4 bases, with 10 bases between the two germline ends. CDR1 and CDR2 (germline): MDHEN, SYDVKM. Here the CDR3 DNA reads TGTGCCAGCAGCCCTCTATGGTACGAGCAGTACTTC. It is translated as CASSPLWYEQYF.

This clonotype was seen at least ten times. The gene calls are TRBV6-5 and TRBJ2-3; the D gene could be TRBD1 or TRBD2 (5 bases each). This CDR3 contains 15 residues. The V and J ends lost 3 bases and 6 bases respectively, with 16 bases between them. Germline V gene lookup returns CDR1 MNHEY and CDR2 SVGAGI. CDR3 bases: TGTGCCAGCAGTTATTCCAACCTTGGGGGTGATACGCAGTATTTT. It encodes CASSYSNLGGDTQYF.

J is TRBJ1-4 and V is TRBV4-1; no clear D. Germline lookup yields CDR1 MGHRA and CDR2 YSYEKL. The CDR3 runs to 14 residues. The V end lost 4 bases, the J end lost 5 bases, and 11 bases lay between the germline ends. Here the CDR3 DNA reads TGCGCCAGCAGCCTCAGGTTAGGAAATGAAAAACTGTTTTTT. Amino acids: CASSLRLGNEKLFF.

This clonotype was counted a few times. The rearrangement uses TRBV6-6 and TRBJ1-2; 7 bases agree with TRBD1. After removal of 5 bases from V and 7 bases from J, the junction contained 4 bases not matched to a gene. This CDR3 spans 12 amino acids. Per germline, CDR1 MNHNY and CDR2 SVGAGI (reference sequence). CDR3 amino acids: CASSHYRGGYTF. CDR3 coding DNA: TGTGCCAGCAGTCACTACAGGGGTGGCTACACCTTC.

This clonotype turned up a few times. The chain uses TRBV12-3 or TRBV12-4 and TRBJ2-5; 7 bases are shared with TRBD1. The CDR3 runs 15 residues. Unmatched junction bases numbered 5, after V lost 0 bases and J lost 4 bases. For the CDR3, the DNA is TGTGCCAGCAGTTTAGCCACAGGGGCGCTAGAGACCCAGTACTTC. This translates into CASSLATGALETQYF.

This clonotype was seen a handful of times. The chain links TRBV10-3 to TRBJ2-4, with D maybe TRBD1 (6 bases). The CDR3 runs to 12 residues. V lost 8 bases and J lost 3, with 8 bases in between. From germline, CDR1 is ENHRY and CDR2 SYGVKD. CDR3: CAIGGLKNIQYF. The DNA of the CDR3 is TGTGCCATCGGGGGCCTCAAAAACATTCAGTACTTC.

This clonotype was counted at least ten times. CDR3 sequence reads: CASSTLSGNGYTF. The CDR3 DNA is TGTGCCAGCAGTACCCTGTCAGGGAACGGCTACACCTTC. The V call is TRBV28, the J call TRBJ1-2, with D possibly matching TRBD1 (5 bases). V was trimmed by 5 bases and J by 8 bases, leaving 15 bases between them. Germline assignment: CDR1 MDHEN and CDR2 SYDVKM. The CDR3 is 13 residues long.

This clonotype was picked up many times. J is TRBJ1-1 and V is TRBV24-1, with D unclear. The CDR3 is 14 amino acids. Trimming took off 3 bases at V and 0 bases at J, with 7 bases between the two ends. Looked up from germline, CDR1 is KGHDR and CDR2 is SFDVKD. The CDR3 reads CATSDNGLNTEAFF. CDR3 coding DNA: TGTGCCACCAGTGATAACGGTTTGAACACTGAAGCTTTCTTT.

Of note for this clonotype: Relative to the germline gene, one junction end is altered; a read error may explain this. The chain uses TRBV20-1 and TRBJ2-5, with no clear D. This CDR3 spans 13 amino acids. Germline CDR1 DFQATT, CDR2 SNEGSKA (reference sequence). Here the CDR3 DNA reads TGCAGTGCTAGAGACATCTACCAGGAGACCCAGTACTTC. Translating gives CSARDIYQETQYF.

The chain uses TRBV20-1 and TRBJ2-3; TRBD2 agrees at 14 bases. The V and J ends lost 2 bases and 3 bases, in that order; junction bases with no gene match: 19. The CDR3 runs to 21 residues. Germline loops: CDR1 DFQATT, CDR2 SNEGSKA (reference sequence). CDR3 sequence: CSARRLWTSGGPSYQTDTQYF. DNA of the CDR3: TGCAGTGCTAGACGTCTCTGGACTAGCGGGGGGCCTTCTTACCAGACAGATACGCAGTATTTT.

In this sample, this clonotype is medium-sized (0.01 to 0.1%). The rearrangement uses TRBV28 and TRBJ1-5; no clear D. The CDR3 sequence is 15 residues long. Germline CDR1 reads MDHEN; CDR2 reads SYDVKM. V was clipped by 3 bases and J by 6 bases, with 15 bases between them. The CDR3 reads CASSFRVIPGQPQHF. CDR3 coding DNA: TGTGCCAGCAGTTTCAGAGTAATTCCGGGTCAGCCCCAGCATTTT.

This clonotype was found a few times. The V gene is TRBV11-2, the J gene TRBJ1-6, with 7 bases aligning to TRBD1. Germline V gene lookup returns CDR1 SGHAT and CDR2 FQNNGV. J lost 4 bases, V lost 5 bases, and 5 bases had no gene match. The CDR3 totals 15 residues. CDR3: CASSPGTAYNSPLHF. In nucleotides, the CDR3 is TGTGCCAGCAGCCCCGGGACAGCTTATAATTCACCCCTCCACTTT.

Ten or more counts support this clonotype. The rearrangement uses TRBV20-1 and TRBJ2-1; 9 bases are a match to TRBD2. V was pared by 0 bases and J by 4 bases, with 10 bases of the junction left unmatched. Germline CDR1 is DFQATT and CDR2 is SNEGSKA (reference sequence). The CDR3 runs to 17 residues. The CDR3: CSARERVKRGVYNEQFF. As DNA, the CDR3 is TGCAGTGCTAGAGAACGAGTAAAGCGGGGGGTTTACAATGAGCAGTTCTTC.

V is TRBV2 and J is TRBJ1-5, with unresolved D. V lost 4 bases, J lost 2 bases, and 12 bases lay in between. The CDR3 has 15 residues. The germline V gene encodes CDR1 SNHLY and CDR2 FYNNEI. The CDR3 sequence: CASSVSGIGNQPQHF. The CDR3 DNA follows: TGTGCCAGCAGTGTATCTGGTATTGGCAATCAGCCCCAGCATTTT.

This clonotype came up a few times. The rearrangement links TRBV7-2 to TRBJ2-1; possibly TRBD2 for D (5 bases). The CDR3 has 15 amino acids. The V end lost 0 bases, the J end lost 5 bases, and 11 bases lay between the germline ends. In germline, CDR1 is SGHTA, CDR2 FQGNSA. The CDR3 region is CASSLASGLHNEQFF. The CDR3 coding sequence is TGTGCCAGCAGCTTAGCGTCAGGACTGCACAATGAGCAGTTCTTC. Based on the CDR3 plus reference TRBV7-2 and TRBJ2-1, the full variable domain is GAGVSQSPSNKVTEKGKDVELRCDPISGHTALYWYRQSLGQGLEFLIYFQGNSAPDKSGLPSDRFSAERTGGSVSTLTIQRTQQEDSAVYLCASSLASGLHNEQFFGPGTRLTVL.

This clonotype was recorded a few times. The rearrangement uses TRBV5-1 and TRBJ2-1, with D maybe TRBD1 (5 bases). Germline assignment: CDR1 SGHRS and CDR2 YFSETQ. V was trimmed by 0 bases and J by 3 bases, leaving 7 bases between them. This CDR3 is 14 amino acids long. The CDR3 bases are TGCGCCAGCAGCTTGGAGGACAACTACAATGAGCAGTTCTTC. It codes for CASSLEDNYNEQFF.

The chain uses TRBV20-1 and TRBJ2-3; tentative D call: TRBD1 (6 bases). The germline V gene has CDR1 DFQATT and CDR2 SNEGSKA (reference sequence). The CDR3 has 13 residues. CDR3 loop: CSARGGAPDTQYF. The CDR3 DNA reads TGCAGCGCAAGAGGGGGAGCCCCAGATACGCAGTATTTT.

The rearrangement uses TRBV29-1 and TRBJ2-3; D remains ambiguous. CDR1 is SQVTM, CDR2 ANQGSEA, per germline. V was cut by 1 base and J by 5 bases, with 13 bases left in between. The CDR3 sequence is 14 residues long. The CDR3 coding sequence is TGCAGCGTTGAAGCCCCGGTTTTGGGAGATACGCAGTATTTT. Protein: CSVEAPVLGDTQYF.

This clonotype occurred many times. CDR3 region: CASSYTWSPNTGELFF. The CDR3 DNA follows: TGTGCCAGCAGTTACACTTGGAGTCCTAACACCGGGGAGCTGTTTTTT. V gene TRBV5-4 combines with J gene TRBJ2-2; D gene ambiguous. CDR3 length: 16 residues. V lost 5 bases and J lost 2, with 16 bases in between. Germline CDR1 and CDR2: SGHNT and YYREEE (reference sequence).

This clonotype ranks as medium-sized. The genes are TRBV3-1 and TRBJ2-7; the match to TRBD2 covers 10 bases. The V and J ends lost 6 bases and 3 bases, in that order; junction bases with no gene match: 5. This CDR3 contains 14 residues. Per germline, CDR1 LGHDT and CDR2 YNNKEL (reference sequence). CDR3 DNA: TGTGCCAGCAGAGCGACTAGCGGGTTCTACGAGCAGTACTTC. This encodes CASRATSGFYEQYF.

This clonotype was observed a handful of times. This chain connects TRBV5-1 to TRBJ1-5, with TRBD1 matching over 7 bases. The ends lost 0 bases at V and 7 bases at J; junction bases unmatched: 7. Germline CDR1 and CDR2: SGHRS and YFSETQ. CDR3 length: 15 amino acids. In DNA, the CDR3 is TGCGCCAGCAGCTTGGAGGGGGCGCCGGGGCAGCCCCAGCATTTT. Residues: CASSLEGAPGQPQHF.

This chain uses TRBV28 with TRBJ2-7, with TRBD1 matching over 7 bases. The CDR3 extends over 15 amino acids. V gave up 2 bases and J gave up 2 bases; unmatched junction bases: 6. Germline assignment: CDR1 MDHEN and CDR2 SYDVKM. The CDR3 bases are TGTGCCAGCAGTTTAGGGACAGACGATACCTACGAGCAGTACTTC. This sequence encodes CASSLGTDDTYEQYF.